These 15 T cell receptor beta chains were all obtained from the same sample, sequenced in a study of tumour-infiltrating T cells in Burkitt lymphoma. This table comes from immunoSEQ multiplex PCR, and its TCRdb copy is limited to in-frame clones, with some not included. The sample has about 1,600 clones, approximately 17% seen once; the top ten hold 8% to 9.5%. Material for sequencing was tumor tissue. The receptor set was obtained from a human donor with diffuse large B-cell lymphoma.

The CDR3 loop reads CASSQEAQGVDAYEQYF. Here the CDR3 DNA reads TGCGCCAGCAGCCAAGAAGCCCAGGGAGTGGATGCCTACGAGCAGTACTTC. The V gene is TRBV4-3, the J gene TRBJ2-7, with D possibly called TRBD1 or TRBD2 (5 bases each). This CDR3 has 17 amino acids. Trimming took 0 bases from V and 2 from J, leaving 17 bases between them. CDR1 is LGHNA, CDR2 YSLEER, per germline.

The chain couples TRBV28 to TRBJ2-2; 9 bases align to TRBD2. The CDR3 totals 16 residues. Per germline, CDR1 MDHEN and CDR2 SYDVKM. Trimming cost V 6 bases and J 1 base; bases outside gene matches: 6. The CDR3 DNA sequence: TGTGCCAGCAGGCTTAAGACTAGCGGGAACACCGGGGAGCTGTTTTTT. It translates to CASRLKTSGNTGELFF.

This clone was counted only a few times. V and J are TRBV7-8 and TRBJ2-1; the D is unclear. Trimming removed 1 base at V and 8 bases at J, with 12 bases between. Germline CDR1 and CDR2: SGHVS and FQNEAQ. This CDR3 spans 14 amino acids. The CDR3 reads CASSLDPLADEQFF. The CDR3 nucleotides are TGTGCCAGCAGCTTAGACCCCCTCGCGGATGAGCAGTTCTTC.

The V and J genes are TRBV5-4 and TRBJ1-2; 8 bases agree with TRBD1. The CDR3 extends over 15 amino acids. J was trimmed by 8 bases and V by 4 bases; bases with no gene match: 13. Germline values: CDR1 SGHNT, CDR2 YYREEE (reference sequence). The CDR3 spells CASSPGTGRMEGYTF. CDR3 DNA: TGTGCCAGCAGCCCTGGGACAGGCCGGATGGAGGGCTACACCTTC.

This clone was seen more than once but under ten times. The chain is built from TRBV27 and TRBJ1-2, with D possibly matching TRBD1 (5 bases). Germline V lookup: CDR1 MNHEY, CDR2 SMNVEV (reference sequence). Trimming pared 2 bases from V and 8 bases from J, leaving 12 bases between. The CDR3 contains 13 residues. The CDR3 DNA sequence: TGTGCCAGCAGTTTAAGGGGCGGGGCCGGCTACACCTTC. Protein: CASSLRGGAGYTF.

In its sample, this clone was seen a few times. The chain recombines TRBV4-3 with TRBJ2-1; D is possibly TRBD1 (6 bases). CDR3 length: 14 amino acids. Per germline, CDR1 LGHNA and CDR2 YSLEER. V was clipped by 3 bases and J by 4 bases, with 10 bases between them. CDR3 sequence: CASSHRGGYNEQFF. The CDR3 bases are TGCGCCAGCAGCCACAGGGGTGGATACAATGAGCAGTTCTTC.

This clone was found a few times. The V call is TRBV6-5, the J call TRBJ1-1; possibly TRBD1 for D (5 bases). The CDR3 extends over 13 amino acids. Looked up from germline, CDR1 is MNHEY and CDR2 is SVGAGI. Deletions cut 0 bases from V and 7 bases from J, with 9 bases between. The CDR3 DNA is TGTGCCAGCAGTTACTCCGACAGCCGTGAAGCTTTCTTT. It yields the protein CASSYSDSREAFF.

The chain carries TRBV7-8 and TRBJ1-6; D is perhaps TRBD1 (5 bases). The CDR3 loop spans 15 amino acids. Per germline, CDR1 SGHVS and CDR2 FQNEAQ. Between the trimmed V and J ends, which lost 1 base and 9 bases, there was a span of 13 bases. CDR3 coding DNA: TGTGCCAGCAGCTTAGTTGGGGGTTTGAGTTCACCCCTCCACTTT. Its protein is CASSLVGGLSSPLHF.

This clone turned up a few times. The rearrangement links TRBV15 to TRBJ1-5; D is unresolved. Trimming left V 3 bases short and J 4 bases short, with 4 bases between. In germline, CDR1 is LNHNV, CDR2 YYDKDF (reference sequence). The CDR3 loop spans 12 amino acids. The CDR3 DNA reads as TGTGCCACCAGCAGCTTTAATCAGCCCCAGCATTTT. It specifies CATSSFNQPQHF.

V is TRBV15 and J is TRBJ2-6; a possible D gene is TRBD1 (5 bases). CDR3 length: 17 amino acids. The germline V and J ends were trimmed by 3 bases and 5 bases, with 17 bases remaining between them. Germline CDR1 reads LNHNV; CDR2 reads YYDKDF (reference sequence). CDR3 loop: CATSSESSGRRANVLTF. The CDR3 bases are TGTGCCACCAGCAGCGAATCCTCAGGGCGGAGGGCCAACGTCCTGACTTTC. The entire variable domain, with the rest obtained from reference TRBV15 and TRBJ2-6, is as follows: DAMVIQNPRYQVTQFGKPVTLSCSQTLNHNVMYWYQQKSSQAPKLLFHYYDKDFNNEADTPDNFQSRRPNTSFCFLDIRSPGLGDTAMYLCATSSESSGRRANVLTFGAGSRLTVL.

The genes are TRBV29-1 and TRBJ2-5, with TRBD1 as a possible D gene (5 bases). CDR1 SQVTM and CDR2 ANQGSEA come from the germline V gene. V lost 4 bases and J 4 bases, leaving 13 bases between the germline ends. There are 13 residues in the CDR3. The CDR3 DNA follows: TGCAGCGTTGGCAATGTTCAGGGAGAGACCCAGTACTTC. Translation gives CSVGNVQGETQYF. Using reference TRBV29-1 and TRBJ2-5 for the parts outside the CDR3, the full variable domain is SAVISQKPSRDICQRGTSLTIQCQVDSQVTMMFWYRQQPGQSLTLIATANQGSEATYESGFVIDKFPISRPNLTFSTLTVSNMSPEDSSIYLCSVGNVQGETQYFGPGTRLLVL.

The sample holds a few counts of this clone. CDR3 in DNA: TGTGCCAGCAGCTTAACCGATAGCAATCAGCCCCAGCATTTT. Its protein is CASSLTDSNQPQHF. The chain is built from TRBV7-9 and TRBJ1-5; no clear D gene. CDR1 and CDR2 from the germline V gene are SEHNR and FQNEAQ (reference sequence). There are 14 residues in the CDR3. The V gene lost 2 bases and the J gene lost 0 bases, with 5 bases spanning the gap.

The CDR3 DNA reads TGTGCCAGCAGGCCGGACAGGGGATATAATTCACCCCTCCACTTT. It specifies CASRPDRGYNSPLHF. This sequence joins TRBV7-9 and TRBJ1-6; TRBD1 agrees at 9 bases. The CDR3 runs to 15 residues. With 6 bases clipped from V and 4 bases from J, the junction kept 4 bases outside the gene matches. Germline V CDR1 and CDR2: SEHNR, FQNEAQ (reference sequence).

This sequence joins TRBV10-3 and TRBJ2-4, with 7 bases lining up with TRBD2. The trim removed 0 bases at V and 4 bases at J, leaving 9 bases unmatched. This CDR3 has 17 residues. Germline V gene data show CDR1 as ENHRY and CDR2 as SYGVKD. CDR3 nucleotides: TGTGCCATCAGTGAGTCGAAGAGGGAGGGGTGGAAAAACATTCAGTACTTC. Encoded protein: CAISESKREGWKNIQYF.

This chain uses TRBV7-2 with TRBJ2-3; perhaps TRBD2 as D (5 bases). V was shortened by 1 base and J by 0 bases, with 8 bases between the two germline ends. This CDR3 contains 15 residues. Germline-derived CDR1 and CDR2 are SGHTA and FQGNSA. CDR3 sequence (DNA): TGTGCCAGCAGCTTAGGAGGGTTCAGCACAGATACGCAGTATTTT. Translating gives CASSLGGFSTDTQYF.